These 18 T cell receptor beta chains originate from one sample sequenced in a study of regulatory T cells in long-lasting Graves disease. Building the TCR beta libraries relied on iRepertoire HTBI primers, and CDR3 regions underwent Arm-PCR. TCRdb re-derived calls from the multiplex PCR reads in MiXCR, one entry per CDR3 protein. Of roughly 350,000 distinct CDR3 sequences listed, 15% to 20% are singletons. Sample time point: newly diagnosed GD, antithyroid drugs for less than 3 months. Extracted PBMC RNA gave rise to the TCR library. The sample was also linked to a second study, of T cells in Graves' hyperthyroidism and ophthalmopathy.

Sequenced material: peripheral blood mononuclear cells (PBMCs), taken at new diagnosis, from a patient treated with antithyroid drugs. All receptors derive from a young woman with Graves disease.

This clonotype appeared many times. The chain is built from TRBV28 and TRBJ2-3; TRBD1 matches at 7 bases. Germline lookup yields CDR1 MDHEN and CDR2 SYDVKM. The trim removed 4 bases at V and 5 bases at J, leaving 12 bases unmatched. The CDR3 loop spans 16 amino acids. The CDR3 bases are TGTGCCAGCAGTTACTTAGACAGGGCCCCAGGAGATACGCAGTATTTT. Translating it yields CASSYLDRAPGDTQYF.

The DNA for the CDR3 is TGTGCCAGTACTCGCGCAGGGTCCTACAATGAGCAGTTCTTC. Translated: CASTRAGSYNEQFF. The rearrangement joins TRBV19 to TRBJ2-1, with a tentative D call TRBD1 (5 bases). Trimming shortened V by 7 bases and J by 1 base, and 11 bases separated the two germline ends. This CDR3 is built from 14 residues. Germline values: CDR1 LNHDA, CDR2 SQIVND (reference sequence).

This clonotype was recorded at least ten times. The V call is TRBV7-8, the J call TRBJ2-7; the match to TRBD1 covers 10 bases. This CDR3 has 15 residues. Trimming removed 3 bases from V and 3 bases from J; junction bases left unmatched: 5. Per germline, CDR1 SGHVS and CDR2 FQNEAQ. CDR3 bases: TGTGCCAGCAGCTTTAGGAGGGACAGGGGCTACGAGCAGTACTTC. This translates into CASSFRRDRGYEQYF.

This clonotype was observed at least ten times. This chain connects TRBV7-9 to TRBJ2-7; no clear D. V was pared by 5 bases and J by 2 bases, with 10 bases between. CDR3 size: 13 residues. Per germline, CDR1 SEHNR and CDR2 FQNEAQ (reference sequence). The CDR3 DNA reads as TGTGCCAGCAGCCCCCACGGGCCCTACGAGCAGTACTTC. This codes for CASSPHGPYEQYF.

Details on this clonotype: Here the CDR3 omits its conserved ending phenylalanine or tryptophan, so a read error is the likely source. The J gene is TRBJ2-3, the V gene TRBV18, with D unclear. Trimming left V 5 bases short and J 5 bases short, with 8 bases between. Germline-derived CDR1 and CDR2 are KGHSH and LQKENI. This CDR3 is 12 amino acids long. The CDR3 here is CASSADGDTQYV. In DNA form, the CDR3 reads TGTGCCAGCTCAGCAGATGGAGATACGCAGTATGTT.

Many counts were recorded for this clonotype. The chain couples TRBV11-2 to TRBJ2-7, with a possible D match to TRBD1 (5 bases). Germline CDR1 is SGHAT and CDR2 is FQNNGV. With 7 bases removed from V and 1 base from J, the gap between germline ends came to 11 bases. CDR3 length: 13 residues. Here the CDR3 reads CASTAGKSYEQYF. DNA of the CDR3: TGTGCCAGCACCGCAGGGAAATCCTACGAGCAGTACTTC.

The table lists this clonotype with a few counts. The chain links TRBV20-1 to TRBJ2-3; 11 bases are shared with TRBD2. The CDR3 has 16 residues. V lost 3 bases, J lost 5 bases, and 10 bases stayed unmatched. Germline V gene data show CDR1 as DFQATT and CDR2 as SNEGSKA (reference sequence). CDR3 coding DNA: TGCAGTGCTAGCCCGGTAGCGGGGGGGCTGGGAGATACGCAGTATTTT. Translating it yields CSASPVAGGLGDTQYF.

The V call is TRBV6-2 or TRBV6-3, the J call TRBJ1-2, with D possibly matching TRBD1 (5 bases). The germline CDR1 and CDR2 sequences are MNHEY and SVGEGT. The V and J ends lost 5 bases and 3 bases respectively, with 13 bases between them. The CDR3 covers 14 residues. CDR3 sequence (DNA): TGTGCCAGCAGTGCGCGGGAGGGGTACTATGGCTACACCTTC. It specifies CASSAREGYYGYTF.

This clonotype came up many times. The chain employs TRBV12-3 or TRBV12-4 and TRBJ2-5, with a possible D match to TRBD1 (5 bases). Trimming stripped 7 bases from V and 4 bases from J, with 13 bases between. The CDR3 consists of 13 residues. The CDR3 bases are TGTGCCAGCACTATCGACAGCCGAGAGACCCAGTACTTC. This gives the protein CASTIDSRETQYF.

This clonotype came up many times. This chain joins TRBV11-2 and TRBJ1-6; D ambiguous. CDR1 and CDR2 (germline): SGHAT, FQNNGV. Trimming took 5 bases from V and 4 from J, leaving 12 bases between them. The CDR3 is made up of 15 amino acids. This CDR3 reads CASSHEATYNSPLHF. The CDR3 bases are TGTGCCAGCAGCCACGAGGCGACTTATAATTCACCCCTCCACTTT.

This clonotype was seen ten or more times. This rearrangement joins TRBV30 to TRBJ1-2; TRBD1 matches at 7 bases. Germline CDR1 GTSNPN, CDR2 SVGIG (reference sequence). The CDR3 runs 16 residues. J lost 6 bases, V lost 2 bases, and 15 bases had no gene match. CDR3 loop: CAWSPWGGQVTDGYTF. CDR3 nucleotide sequence: TGTGCCTGGAGTCCCTGGGGCGGACAGGTGACGGATGGCTACACCTTC. Combining the CDR3 with reference TRBV30 and TRBJ1-2 gives the whole variable domain SQTIHQWPATLVQPVGSPLSLECTVEGTSNPNLYWYRQAAGRGLQLLFYSVGIGQISSEVPQNLSASRPQDRQFILSSKKLLLSDSGFYLCAWSPWGGQVTDGYTFGSGTRLTVV.

There are many counts of this clonotype. V gene TRBV30 combines with J gene TRBJ2-1; 11 positions match TRBD2. CDR3 length equals 15 residues. Per the germline V gene, CDR1 is GTSNPN and CDR2 is SVGIG (reference sequence). J was trimmed by 9 bases and V by 2 bases; bases with no gene match: 9. This CDR3 is CAWSRTSGGLSEQFF. DNA of the CDR3: TGTGCCTGGAGTCGAACTAGCGGGGGTCTTAGTGAGCAGTTCTTC.

This clonotype occurred many times. This chain connects TRBV5-1 to TRBJ2-3, with a weak D call TRBD1 (6 bases). This CDR3 has 14 residues. Germline V gene sequence: CDR1 SGHRS, CDR2 YFSETQ. V was trimmed by 6 bases and J by 0 bases, leaving 11 bases between them. The chain's CDR3 is CASTPGQSTDTQYF. CDR3 sequence (DNA): TGCGCCAGCACACCGGGACAAAGCACAGATACGCAGTATTTT.

J is TRBJ1-4 and V is TRBV3-1; D uncertain. V was cut by 6 bases and J by 0 bases, with 11 bases left in between. This CDR3 comprises 15 residues. Germline CDR1 reads LGHDT; CDR2 reads YNNKEL (reference sequence). Here the CDR3 DNA reads TGTGCCAGCAGTCCCTGGCAGGCAACTAATGAAAAACTGTTTTTT. Its translation is CASSPWQATNEKLFF.

The genes are TRBV5-1 and TRBJ1-4; tentative D call: TRBD1 (5 bases). The germline CDR1 and CDR2 sequences are SGHRS and YFSETQ. Trimming removed 1 base from V and 5 bases from J, with 9 bases in between. This CDR3 spans 14 amino acids. The DNA of the CDR3 is TGCGCCAGCAGCTTGCCCCGGGGCAATGAAAAACTGTTTTTT. Translated, it gives CASSLPRGNEKLFF.

This clonotype was recorded a few times. The V call is TRBV12-3 or TRBV12-4, the J call TRBJ1-2, with 7 bases aligning to TRBD1. Trimming cost V 5 bases and J 7 bases; bases outside gene matches: 7. This CDR3 contains 13 residues. CDR3 amino acids: CASSGRPGGGYTF. The CDR3 DNA follows: TGTGCCAGCAGTGGTCGGCCAGGGGGTGGCTACACCTTC.

Turning to this clonotype: At one boundary the junction diverges from the germline segment, which might be a read error. This rearrangement joins TRBV3-1 to TRBJ2-7; possibly TRBD1 or TRBD2 for D (5 bases each). The CDR3 has 14 amino acids. Germline CDR1 and CDR2: LGHDT and YNNKEL (reference sequence). The CDR3 DNA follows: TGTGCCAACAGCCAAGAGGGGTTAGCCTACGAGCAGTACTTC. This sequence encodes CANSQEGLAYEQYF.

Concerning this clonotype: Just one base apart from a much larger clone, this may be a read error. The V call is TRBV3-1, the J call TRBJ1-3; D is unresolved. Germline CDR1 reads LGHDT; CDR2 reads YNNKEL (reference sequence). This CDR3 has 14 residues. CDR3 in amino acids: CASSPTRSGNSIYF. The CDR3 DNA is TGTGCCAGCAGCCCAACCCGCTCTGGAAACAGCATATATTTT.